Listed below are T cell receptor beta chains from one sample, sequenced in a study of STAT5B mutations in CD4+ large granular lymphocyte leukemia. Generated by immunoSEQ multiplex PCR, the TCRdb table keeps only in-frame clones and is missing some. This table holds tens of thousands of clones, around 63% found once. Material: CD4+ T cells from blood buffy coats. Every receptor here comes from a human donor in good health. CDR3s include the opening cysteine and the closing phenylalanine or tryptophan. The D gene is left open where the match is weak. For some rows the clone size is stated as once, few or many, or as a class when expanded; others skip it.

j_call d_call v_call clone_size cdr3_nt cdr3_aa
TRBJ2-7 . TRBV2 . TGTGCCAGCAGCCCGGGGAGCGAGCAGTACTTC CASSPGSEQYF
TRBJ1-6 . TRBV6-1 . TGTGCCAGCAGTGAAAGGACAGTCTATTCACCCCTCCACTTT CASSERTVYSPLHF
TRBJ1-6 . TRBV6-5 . TGTGCCAGCAGTTACTCGCCCTTAGGCGAAAGCTCACCCCTCCACTTT CASSYSPLGESSPLHF
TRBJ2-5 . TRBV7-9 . TGTGCCAGCAGCCGCTTTGGAGAGACCCAGTACTTC CASSRFGETQYF
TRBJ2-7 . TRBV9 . TGTGCCAGCAGCGTACCCCTCGGGCCAAACTACGAGCAGTACTTC CASSVPLGPNYEQYF
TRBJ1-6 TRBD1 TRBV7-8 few TGTGCCAGCACCATCTTCCGGACAGGGGATAATTCACCCCTCCACTTT CASTIFRTGDNSPLHF
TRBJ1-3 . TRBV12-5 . TGTGCTAGACCTCACGGGGCTGGAAACACCATATATTTT CARPHGAGNTIYF
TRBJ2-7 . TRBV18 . TGTGCCAGCTCACCAGGAGGAACTGGGGGCTCCTACGAGCAGTACTTC CASSPGGTGGSYEQYF
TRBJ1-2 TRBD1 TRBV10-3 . TGTGCCATCAGTGGGCAGGGACAGGATGGCTACACCTTC CAISGQGQDGYTF
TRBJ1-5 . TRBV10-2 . TGCGCCAGCAGTGAGAGGGCGGGGGGTTTTGGAAATCAGCCCCAGCATTTT CASSERAGGFGNQPQHF
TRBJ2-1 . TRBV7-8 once TGTGCCAGCAGCCATCGGGGTAGGGGCTACAATGAGCAGTTCTTC CASSHRGRGYNEQFF
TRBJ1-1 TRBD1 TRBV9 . TGTGCCAGCAGCAGAACAGGGGGGAACACTGAAGCTTTCTTT CASSRTGGNTEAFF
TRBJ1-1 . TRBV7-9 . TGTGCCAGCAGCTTAGTTGGAGGGCGCCCTACGGAAGCTTTCTTT CASSLVGGRPTEAFF
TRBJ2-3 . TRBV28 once TGTGCCAGCACTACTCCCGGACGGTCCTTCCAAGCAGATACGCAGTATTTT CASTTPGRSFQADTQYF
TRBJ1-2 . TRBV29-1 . TGCAGCGTTGTGTTTGGGTCCGCCAGCGGCTACATCTTC CSVVFGSASGYIF
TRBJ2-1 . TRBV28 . TGTGCCAGCAGTAGCACGGGGGGCGCGAGGAATGAGCAGTTCTTC CASSSTGGARNEQFF
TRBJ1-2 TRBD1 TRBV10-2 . TGCGCCAGCGGAACAGGGGACTATGGCTACACCTTC CASGTGDYGYTF
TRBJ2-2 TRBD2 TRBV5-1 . TGCGCCAGCAGCTTGGCTGGCGGGGGGCCCACCGGGGAGCTGTTTTTT CASSLAGGGPTGELFF
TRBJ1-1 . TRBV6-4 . TGTGCCAGCAGTGACCTCGACGTGGGGATTCGGTTGACTGAAGCTTTCTTT CASSDLDVGIRLTEAFF
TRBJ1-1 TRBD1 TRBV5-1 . TGCGCCAGCAGTTTGGGGGACAGGGGCACTGAAGCTTTCTTT CASSLGDRGTEAFF
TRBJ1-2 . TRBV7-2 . TGTGCCAGCAGCTCTGGACAGACTCAACGAGGCTACACCTTC CASSSGQTQRGYTF
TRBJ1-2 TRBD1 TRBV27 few TGTGCCAGCAGTAGGACAGGGGGATATGGCTACACCTTC CASSRTGGYGYTF